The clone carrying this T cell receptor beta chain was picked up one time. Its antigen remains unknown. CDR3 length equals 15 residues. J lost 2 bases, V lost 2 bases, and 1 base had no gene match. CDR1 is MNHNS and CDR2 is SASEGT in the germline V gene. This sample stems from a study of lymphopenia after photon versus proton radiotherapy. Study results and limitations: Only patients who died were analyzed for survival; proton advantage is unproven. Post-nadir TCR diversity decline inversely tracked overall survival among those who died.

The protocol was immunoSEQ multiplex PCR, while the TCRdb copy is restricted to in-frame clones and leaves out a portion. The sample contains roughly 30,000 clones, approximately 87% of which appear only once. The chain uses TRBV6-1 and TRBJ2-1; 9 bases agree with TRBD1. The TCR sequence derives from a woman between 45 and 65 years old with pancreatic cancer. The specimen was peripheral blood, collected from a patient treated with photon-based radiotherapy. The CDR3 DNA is TGTGCCAGCAGTGAAACAGGGGGCGCCTACAATGAGCAGTTCTTC. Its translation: CASSETGGAYNEQFF.